A single sample gave rise to the 3 T cell receptor beta chains below, sequenced in a study of T cells in localized non-small cell lung cancer. Sequencing used immunoSEQ multiplex PCR; TCRdb keeps in-frame clones, though not all of them. The sample consists of over 25,000 clones, about four fifths of them appearing once. The sequencing used peripheral blood, collected before any cancer treatment. These receptors were obtained from a male donor at least 60 years old with stage III squamous cell lung carcinoma.

Remarks on this clone: At one end, the junction sequence differs from germline, possibly due to a read error. The chain employs TRBV6-5 and TRBJ2-7; 12 positions agree with TRBD1. Per germline, CDR1 MNHEY and CDR2 SVGAGI. The CDR3 runs 15 residues. The CDR3: CASRYSGTGGDEQYF. The CDR3 nucleotides read TGTGCCAGCAGGTACTCCGGGACAGGGGGCGACGAGCAGTACTTC.

The table lists this clone with a few counts. This chain links TRBV9 with TRBJ2-1; 8 bases match TRBD2. This CDR3 has 14 amino acids. Germline CDR1 and CDR2: SGDLS and YYNGEE. With V trimmed by 3 bases and J by 4 bases, 3 bases remained unmatched. The CDR3 coding sequence is TGTGCCAGCAGCGATCGCGGGAGGTACAATGAGCAGTTCTTC. Translating it yields CASSDRGRYNEQFF.

The chain has TRBV6-1 and TRBJ2-2; 7 nucleotides agree with TRBD1. The CDR3 runs 15 residues. Looked up from germline, CDR1 is MNHNS and CDR2 is SASEGT. V lost 8 bases and J lost 4; bases outside the gene matches: 10. The CDR3 protein is CASSPGTAVTGELFF. CDR3 nucleotide sequence: TGTGCCAGCTCCCCGGGGACAGCTGTCACCGGGGAGCTGTTTTTT.